This record looks at one T cell receptor (beta chain) sequence and its context. The antigen is unknown. The data were obtained in a study of graft-versus-host responses after intestinal transplantation. Study-wide results and limits: Those patients showing graft-donor T cell macrochimerism displayed high graft-versus-host to host-versus-graft clonal ratios in allografts. GvH clones surfaced in recipient marrow, some emerging earlier in ileum or blood.

Profiled with immunoSEQ multiplex PCR; TCRdb holds only in-frame clones, not every one. Among 99,000 or so clones listed, more than 75% were seen once. The V end was cut by 5 bases, the J end by 0 bases, with 12 bases between. The CDR3 runs to 15 residues. Germline CDR1 and CDR2: SGHRS and YFSETQ. The sample consisted of unstimulated CD4+ T cells sorted from spleen or lymph node cells, taken before intestinal transplant. This receptor was taken from a human donor who received an intestinal transplant. V usage is TRBV5-1 and J usage is TRBJ2-1, with a tentative D call TRBD2 (6 bases). The CDR3 loop is CASSQTRPSYNEQFF. Written as DNA, the CDR3 is TGCGCCAGCAGTCAGACTAGGCCCTCCTACAATGAGCAGTTCTTC.